This entry lists 26 T cell receptor beta chains sequenced from one sample in a study of T cells after yellow fever vaccination. TCRdb independently ran MiXCR on the 5' RACE reads; one entry per CDR3 protein. The table lists approximately 340,000 distinct CDR3 sequences, roughly 8.7% of them singletons. Sequencing was performed on PBMCs, taken on the day of the first yellow fever vaccination. The source of these receptors is a man aged 18 to 35 who received the YFV17D yellow fever vaccine.

The sample holds a few counts of this clonotype. The J gene is TRBJ2-3, the V gene TRBV7-9, with 7 bases lining up with TRBD2. The CDR3 loop spans 16 amino acids. V shed 5 bases, J shed 2 bases, and the junction held 10 bases outside the gene matches. The germline V gene encodes CDR1 SEHNR and CDR2 FQNEAQ (reference sequence). The chain's CDR3 is CASSPALADHTDTQYF. CDR3 coding DNA: TGTGCCAGCAGCCCTGCCCTAGCGGATCACACAGATACGCAGTATTTT.

This clonotype was seen only a few times. The CDR3 bases are TGTGCCATCACTCCCTTCGACAATTCACCCCTCCACTTT. Encoded protein: CAITPFDNSPLHF. The chain links TRBV10-3 to TRBJ1-6; D call uncertain. The germline V and J ends were trimmed by 7 bases and 7 bases, with 11 bases remaining between them. There are 13 residues in the CDR3. Germline lookup yields CDR1 ENHRY and CDR2 SYGVKD.

This clonotype was detected only a few times. CDR3 sequence reads: CASSSIYQGAENTEAFF. In DNA form, the CDR3 reads TGTGCCAGCAGCTCGATTTACCAGGGGGCTGAGAACACTGAAGCTTTCTTT. The chain combines TRBV7-9 with TRBJ1-1; 8 nucleotides agree with TRBD1. The CDR3 totals 17 residues. The V gene's germline CDR1 is SEHNR and CDR2 FQNEAQ (reference sequence). J lost 1 base, V lost 4 bases, and 11 bases had no gene match. The whole variable domain, filled in from reference TRBV7-9 and TRBJ1-1, reads DTGVSQNPRHKITKRGQNVTFRCDPISEHNRLYWYRQTLGQGPEFLTYFQNEAQLEKSRLLSDRFSAERPKGSFSTLEIQRTEQGDSAMYLCASSSIYQGAENTEAFFGQGTRLTVV.

This clonotype has a handful of counts. The chain couples TRBV10-3 to TRBJ1-4; possibly TRBD1 for D (6 bases). This CDR3 comprises 13 residues. The V gene's germline CDR1 is ENHRY and CDR2 SYGVKD. V lost 10 bases and J lost 5, with 14 bases in between. The CDR3, as DNA: TGTGCCAACGACAGGCCCCTAAATGAAAAACTGTTTTTT. Protein sequence: CANDRPLNEKLFF.

The sample holds many counts of this clonotype. The chain uses TRBV12-3 or TRBV12-4 and TRBJ2-3; 8 nucleotides line up with TRBD1. V lost 4 bases, J lost 6 bases, and 6 bases stayed unmatched. This CDR3 has 14 amino acids. CDR3 sequence: CASSSGWDRDTQYF. CDR3 nucleotide sequence: TGTGCCAGCAGTTCGGGATGGGACAGGGATACGCAGTATTTT.

The chain recombines TRBV5-1 with TRBJ1-4; D is undetermined. This CDR3 has 16 amino acids. CDR1 SGHRS and CDR2 YFSETQ come from the germline V gene. Trimming took 0 bases from V and 0 from J, leaving 9 bases between them. The CDR3 here is CASSLGHSATNEKLFF. CDR3 coding DNA: TGCGCCAGCAGCTTGGGCCACAGTGCAACTAATGAAAAACTGTTTTTT.

This clonotype has a count of ten or more. The chain is built from TRBV18 and TRBJ1-1; possible D gene TRBD1, 6 bases. Germline V gives CDR1 KGHSH, CDR2 LQKENI. This CDR3 comprises 14 residues. The V end lost 3 bases, the J end lost 2 bases, and 10 bases lay between the germline ends. CDR3 sequence: CASSPTTGNTEAFF. DNA for the CDR3: TGTGCCAGCTCACCGACGACAGGTAACACTGAAGCTTTCTTT.

The V call is TRBV15, the J call TRBJ2-5, with 11 bases that match TRBD2. The trim removed 3 bases at V and 5 bases at J, leaving 5 bases unmatched. The CDR3 is 15 residues long. Germline CDR1 is LNHNV and CDR2 is YYDKDF (reference sequence). The CDR3 DNA sequence: TGTGCCACCAGCAGGAATAGCGGGGGGGCTGAGACCCAGTACTTC. Translation gives CATSRNSGGAETQYF.

The gene calls are TRBV20-1 and TRBJ1-1, with 7 bases matching TRBD1. V trimming: 6 bases; J trimming: 4 bases; junction bases outside the gene matches: 11. From germline, CDR1 is DFQATT and CDR2 SNEGSKA (reference sequence). This CDR3 comprises 14 residues. The CDR3 bases are TGCAGTGCCACAAAGACAGGGAGGCTCACTGAAGCTTTCTTT. It yields the protein CSATKTGRLTEAFF.

The gene calls are TRBV5-6 and TRBJ1-1, with D perhaps TRBD1 (5 bases). Trimming stripped 6 bases from V and 5 bases from J, with 17 bases between. The V gene's germline CDR1 is SGHDT and CDR2 YYEEEE. The CDR3 runs to 14 residues. CDR3 bases: TGTGCCAGCACCGTTGGAGGGGTCGTGACTGAAGCTTTCTTT. This codes for CASTVGGVVTEAFF.

This clonotype was seen many times. The CDR3 nucleotides read TGTGCCATCAGAGACAGGGTAGCTAGCACAGATACGCAGTATTTT. Amino acids: CAIRDRVASTDTQYF. This chain uses TRBV10-3 with TRBJ2-3; 7 bases fit TRBD1. CDR1 and CDR2 (germline): ENHRY, SYGVKD. Trimming took 6 bases from V and 0 from J; bases not matched to a gene: 6. CDR3 length: 15 amino acids.

The sample holds many counts of this clonotype. This sequence joins TRBV25-1 and TRBJ2-2, with D maybe TRBD2 (6 bases). The CDR3 has 14 residues. The V and J ends lost 2 bases and 5 bases respectively, with 9 bases between them. Germline V CDR1 and CDR2: MGHDK, SYGVNS. The CDR3 DNA follows: TGTGCCAGCAGTGAAGGGGGGAGAACCGGGGAGCTGTTTTTT. Its translation is CASSEGGRTGELFF.

The rearrangement joins TRBV5-1 to TRBJ2-7, with a possible D match to TRBD2 (6 bases). Between the trimmed V and J ends, which lost 7 bases and 3 bases, there was a span of 14 bases. From germline, CDR1 is SGHRS and CDR2 YFSETQ. The CDR3 sequence is 13 residues long. As DNA, the CDR3 is TGCGCCAGCCGACCGACAGCGGGCTACGAGCAGTACTTC. This codes for CASRPTAGYEQYF.

The table lists this clonotype with a few counts. J is TRBJ2-3 and V is TRBV9; no reliable D call. Germline-derived CDR1 and CDR2 are SGDLS and YYNGEE. This CDR3 is 12 amino acids long. Between the trimmed V and J ends, which lost 4 bases and 5 bases, there was a span of 8 bases. DNA for the CDR3: TGTGCCAGCAGCCCTGTGGGAGATACGCAGTATTTT. It codes for CASSPVGDTQYF.

In this sample, this clonotype turned up many times. The chain is built from TRBV7-2 and TRBJ2-7, with 8 bases identical to TRBD2. The CDR3 totals 13 residues. J was trimmed by 4 bases and V by 5 bases; bases with no gene match: 4. In germline, CDR1 is SGHTA, CDR2 FQGNSA. The CDR3 protein is CASSRGGEYEQYF. CDR3 bases: TGTGCCAGCAGCCGGGGGGGCGAATACGAGCAGTACTTC.

This clonotype was detected only a few times. CDR3 nucleotides: TGCGCCAGCAGCCAAGACAGCACGAACACCGGGGAGCTGTTTTTT. Translation: CASSQDSTNTGELFF. This chain uses TRBV4-3 with TRBJ2-2; D gene unclear. Trimming stripped 0 bases from V and 0 bases from J, with 5 bases between. CDR3 length equals 15 residues. Germline CDR1 reads LGHNA; CDR2 reads YSLEER.

This clonotype was detected ten times or more. This chain connects TRBV5-1 to TRBJ2-2, with D tentatively TRBD1 (6 bases). Germline V gives CDR1 SGHRS, CDR2 YFSETQ. Trimming shortened V by 4 bases and J by 7 bases, and 14 bases separated the two germline ends. The CDR3 runs to 14 residues. CDR3 bases: TGCGCCAGCAGCCAACAGGGTACCGGCGGGGAGCTGTTTTTT. This codes for CASSQQGTGGELFF.

This clonotype has only a few counts. The V and J genes are TRBV7-9 and TRBJ1-2, with D unclear. This CDR3 contains 14 residues. V dropped 2 bases and J dropped 0 bases, with 7 bases sitting between them. Germline CDR1 is SEHNR and CDR2 is FQNEAQ (reference sequence). Written as DNA, the CDR3 is TGTGCCAGCAGCTTACCCACAGCTAACTATGGCTACACCTTC. It yields the protein CASSLPTANYGYTF.

V usage is TRBV20-1 and J usage is TRBJ2-7, with D possibly called TRBD1 or TRBD2 (5 bases each). V lost 3 bases to trimming and J lost 7 bases, with 19 bases between them. The CDR3 spans 14 residues. Germline V gives CDR1 DFQATT, CDR2 SNEGSKA (reference sequence). In nucleotides, the CDR3 is TGCAGTGCTAGGTGGGGTTTTGGGGGTCGGGAGCAGTACTTC. This translates into CSARWGFGGREQYF.

The sample holds a few counts of this clonotype. This chain connects TRBV5-4 to TRBJ1-1; no reliable D call. The CDR3 covers 17 residues. Trimming took off 4 bases at V and 3 bases at J, with 22 bases between the two ends. Germline V gene data show CDR1 as SGHNT and CDR2 as YYREEE (reference sequence). This CDR3 is CASSQSYQRASDTEAFF. The DNA for the CDR3 is TGTGCCAGCAGCCAGAGCTACCAAAGGGCTTCGGACACTGAAGCTTTCTTT.

This clonotype was seen many times. The junction departs from germline at one end; a sequencing error may be responsible. This sequence joins TRBV7-7 and TRBJ2-3; D perhaps matches TRBD1 (6 bases). The CDR3 is 13 residues long. Germline assignment: CDR1 SSHAT and CDR2 FNYEAQ (reference sequence). CDR3 nucleotides: TGTGCTAGCAGCCGGGACACCACAGATACGCAGTATTTT. It yields the protein CASSRDTTDTQYF.

Only a few counts were recorded for this clonotype. The rearrangement uses TRBV3-1 and TRBJ1-4; TRBD1 might be the D (6 bases). The length of the CDR3 is 13 residues. With 2 bases removed from V and 8 bases from J, the gap between germline ends came to 9 bases. Germline V gene sequence: CDR1 LGHDT, CDR2 YNNKEL (reference sequence). The CDR3 is CASSQYREEKLFF. Here the CDR3 DNA reads TGTGCCAGCAGCCAATACAGGGAGGAAAAACTGTTTTTT.

The V gene is TRBV29-1, the J gene TRBJ2-2, with TRBD1 matching over 8 bases. Trimming cost V 6 bases and J 4 bases; bases outside gene matches: 10. The CDR3 spans 15 residues. In germline, CDR1 is SQVTM, CDR2 ANQGSEA. CDR3 nucleotide sequence: TGCAGCGTATTTTCCGAGACAGGGGCCACCGGGGAGCTGTTTTTT. As protein: CSVFSETGATGELFF.

This clonotype appeared a few times. As DNA, the CDR3 is TGCAGTGCTGCACTAGGCCCTCCAGAGACCCAGTACTTC. Its translation: CSAALGPPETQYF. V usage is TRBV20-1 and J usage is TRBJ2-5, with D possibly TRBD2 on 5 matching bases. V was trimmed by 5 bases and J by 4 bases, leaving 14 bases between them. There are 13 residues in the CDR3. Germline V CDR1 and CDR2: DFQATT, SNEGSKA (reference sequence).

This clonotype has ten or more counts. The V call is TRBV12-3 or TRBV12-4, the J call TRBJ2-3; TRBD2 aligns across 13 bases. Trimming removed 8 bases from V and 1 base from J; junction bases left unmatched: 0. The CDR3 spans 14 residues. CDR3 protein: CASGLAGGTDTQYF. CDR3 in DNA: TGTGCCAGCGGACTAGCGGGGGGCACAGATACGCAGTATTTT.

This clonotype appeared a few times. J is TRBJ1-1 and V is TRBV5-1; 8 bases line up with TRBD1. With 0 bases clipped from V and 0 bases from J, the junction kept 1 base outside the gene matches. The CDR3 spans 15 residues. Germline V gives CDR1 SGHRS, CDR2 YFSETQ. CDR3 sequence: CASSLGTGLNTEAFF. The CDR3 bases are TGCGCCAGCAGCTTGGGGACAGGGCTGAACACTGAAGCTTTCTTT.